The 20 T cell receptor beta chains in this list originate from one sample, sequenced in a study of blood T cell repertoires in COVID-19. TCRdb keeps only in-frame clones here, not all; method: immunoSEQ multiplex PCR. The data contain fewer than 450,000 clones, 88% of them seen just once; the ten biggest clones take up around 6.6%. The specimen was peripheral blood. The receptors were sampled from a woman in her sixties or seventies with COVID-19, enrolled during active disease.

V gene TRBV7-8 combines with J gene TRBJ1-3; D not certain. V lost 5 bases and J lost 0, with 14 bases in between. This CDR3 is 16 amino acids long. Germline V lookup: CDR1 SGHVS, CDR2 FQNEAQ. In DNA, the CDR3 is TGTGCCAGCAGCCCGTCTGGCGGAGGCTCTGGAAACACCATATATTTT. Amino acids: CASSPSGGGSGNTIYF.

This clone was detected once. The rearrangement links TRBV23-1 to TRBJ1-5, with D maybe TRBD1 (6 bases). TRBV23-1 counts as an open reading frame of uncertain function. The CDR3 totals 17 residues. V shed 8 bases and J shed 4 bases, with 24 bases lying between them. As DNA, the CDR3 is TGCGCCAGCCTTCTCGCCCGGGACACGTGGGGGAATCAGCCCCAGCATTTT. Translation gives CASLLARDTWGNQPQHF.

The chain links TRBV2 to TRBJ1-1, with TRBD1 matching 7 bases. This CDR3 spans 12 amino acids. V trimming: 6 bases; J trimming: 7 bases; junction bases outside the gene matches: 5. In germline, CDR1 is SNHLY, CDR2 FYNNEI. In DNA form, the CDR3 reads TGTGCCAGCAGGAACAGGGGAGATGAAGCTTTCTTT. Translated: CASRNRGDEAFF. The whole variable domain, remainder taken from reference TRBV2 and TRBJ1-1, is EPEVTQTPSHQVTQMGQEVILRCVPISNHLYFYWYRQILGQKVEFLVSFYNNEISEKSEIFDDQFSVERPDGSNFTLKIRSTKLEDSAMYFCASRNRGDEAFFGQGTRLTVV.

The V call is TRBV7-2, the J call TRBJ2-1; D is ambiguous. The germline gives CDR1 SGHTA, CDR2 FQGNSA. The V end was cut by 4 bases, the J end by 7 bases, with 8 bases between. The CDR3 has 12 residues. CDR3 DNA: TGTGCCAGCAGCTACCTAGGAAATGAGCAGTTCTTC. Its protein product is CASSYLGNEQFF. The full variable domain, its missing parts supplied by reference TRBV7-2 and TRBJ2-1, is GAGVSQSPSNKVTEKGKDVELRCDPISGHTALYWYRQSLGQGLEFLIYFQGNSAPDKSGLPSDRFSAERTGGSVSTLTIQRTQQEDSAVYLCASSYLGNEQFFGPGTRLTVL.

In its sample, this clone was seen once. The V call is TRBV19, the J call TRBJ1-3; D gene unclear. This CDR3 comprises 17 residues. Trimming took off 1 base at V and 0 bases at J, with 13 bases between the two ends. Germline values: CDR1 LNHDA, CDR2 SQIVND (reference sequence). Written as DNA, the CDR3 is TGTGCCAGTAGTATAGGCGTAGAGACTTCCTCTGGAAACACCATATATTTT. This gives the protein CASSIGVETSSGNTIYF.

The gene calls are TRBV2 and TRBJ1-1; D may be TRBD1 (5 bases). Germline V gives CDR1 SNHLY, CDR2 FYNNEI. CDR3 length: 13 amino acids. Between the trimmed V and J ends, which lost 9 bases and 4 bases, there was a span of 15 bases. CDR3 in amino acids: CARAGSTVTEAFF. In nucleotides, the CDR3 is TGTGCCAGAGCAGGGTCTACGGTCACTGAAGCTTTCTTT.

The chain has TRBV5-1 and TRBJ1-1, with 8 bases fitting TRBD1. After removal of 3 bases from V and 0 bases from J, the junction contained 7 bases not matched to a gene. This CDR3 has 16 residues. The germline V gene has CDR1 SGHRS and CDR2 YFSETQ. CDR3 sequence reads: CASSYGTGLLNTEAFF. The CDR3 coding sequence is TGCGCCAGCAGCTACGGGACAGGCCTTCTGAACACTGAAGCTTTCTTT.

The V gene is TRBV6-5, the J gene TRBJ1-5; D may be TRBD1 (5 bases). The CDR3 consists of 13 residues. The ends were cut back, 4 bases at V and 7 bases at J, with 11 bases in the middle. Germline CDR1 is MNHEY and CDR2 is SVGAGI. CDR3 region: CASSSGPVQPQHF. CDR3 DNA: TGTGCCAGCAGTTCAGGGCCGGTCCAGCCCCAGCATTTT.

The V gene is TRBV5-5, the J gene TRBJ2-3, with 8 bases matching TRBD2. Trimming took 2 bases from V and 2 from J; bases not matched to a gene: 4. Looked up from germline, CDR1 is SGHKS and CDR2 is YYEKEE (reference sequence). The CDR3 consists of 15 residues. The CDR3 region has the DNA TGTGCCAGCAGCTTACCTAGCGGGCTCACAGATACGCAGTATTTT. This translates into CASSLPSGLTDTQYF. Combining the CDR3 with reference TRBV5-5 and TRBJ2-3 gives the whole variable domain DAGVTQSPTHLIKTRGQQVTLRCSPISGHKSVSWYQQVLGQGPQFIFQYYEKEERGRGNFPDRFSARQFPNYSSELNVNALLLGDSALYLCASSLPSGLTDTQYFGPGTRLTVL.

V gene TRBV11-2 combines with J gene TRBJ2-2, with 9 nucleotides matching TRBD1. This CDR3 is built from 18 residues. Germline V gives CDR1 SGHAT, CDR2 FQNNGV. With 5 bases clipped from V and 2 bases from J, the junction kept 12 bases outside the gene matches. Written as DNA, the CDR3 is TGTGCCAGCAGCCACATCTACCGGGACAGGGCTAACACCGGGGAGCTGTTTTTT. Its protein is CASSHIYRDRANTGELFF.

The chain carries TRBV11-2 and TRBJ2-5, with D maybe TRBD1 (6 bases). With 1 base removed from V and 0 bases from J, the gap between germline ends came to 9 bases. From germline, CDR1 is SGHAT and CDR2 FQNNGV. The CDR3 covers 15 residues. The chain's CDR3 is CASSLGGQYQETQYF. DNA of the CDR3: TGTGCCAGCAGCTTAGGAGGACAGTACCAAGAGACCCAGTACTTC.

V and J are TRBV27 and TRBJ1-4; D is perhaps TRBD1 (6 bases). Germline CDR1 MNHEY, CDR2 SMNVEV (reference sequence). With 4 bases removed from V and 4 bases from J, the gap between germline ends came to 16 bases. The CDR3 has 16 amino acids. The CDR3 DNA follows: TGTGCCAGCAGTTCGCTTTTTCCAGGGGTTAATGAAAAACTGTTTTTT. As protein: CASSSLFPGVNEKLFF.

The V call is TRBV11-2, the J call TRBJ1-6, with D maybe TRBD1 (5 bases). Trimming took 6 bases from V and 10 from J, leaving 13 bases between them. In germline, CDR1 is SGHAT, CDR2 FQNNGV. This CDR3 has 13 residues. The CDR3 sequence: CASRAGNWSPLHF. CDR3 in DNA: TGTGCCAGCAGGGCAGGGAATTGGTCACCCCTCCACTTT. The full variable domain, in which reference TRBV11-2 and TRBJ1-6 provide the parts outside the CDR3, is EAGVAQSPRYKIIEKRQSVAFWCNPISGHATLYWYQQILGQGPKLLIQFQNNGVVDDSQLPKDRFSAERLKGVDSTLKIQPAKLEDSAVYLCASRAGNWSPLHFGNGTRLTVT.

This sequence joins TRBV6-2 or TRBV6-3 and TRBJ2-1; 13 nucleotides align to TRBD2. In germline, CDR1 is MNHEY, CDR2 SVGEGT. The CDR3 is made up of 15 amino acids. J lost 7 bases, V lost 6 bases, and 6 bases had no gene match. CDR3 nucleotide sequence: TGTGCCAGCAGCACTAGCGGGGGGGCCCGAAATGAGCAGTTCTTC. Residues: CASSTSGGARNEQFF.

The genes are TRBV7-2 and TRBJ2-7, with 9 bases fitting TRBD1. Trimming took 5 bases from V and 1 from J; bases not matched to a gene: 6. CDR1 and CDR2 from the germline V gene are SGHTA and FQGNSA. This CDR3 comprises 15 residues. The CDR3 nucleotides are TGTGCCAGCAGCAAAAGACAGGGGGGTTCCTACGAGCAGTACTTC. Its translation: CASSKRQGGSYEQYF.

This rearrangement joins TRBV11-2 to TRBJ2-1, with TRBD2 matching 7 bases. Looked up from germline, CDR1 is SGHAT and CDR2 is FQNNGV. V dropped 3 bases and J dropped 0; count of bases not matched to a gene: 2. This CDR3 has 15 residues. In nucleotides, the CDR3 is TGTGCCAGCAGCTTGTGGACTAGCTCCTACAATGAGCAGTTCTTC. It is translated as CASSLWTSSYNEQFF.

The chain recombines TRBV30 with TRBJ2-1; TRBD2 matches 12 bases. This CDR3 has 13 amino acids. The germline V gene has CDR1 GTSNPN and CDR2 SVGIG (reference sequence). After removal of 8 bases from V and 10 bases from J, the junction contained 9 bases not matched to a gene. The CDR3 spells CAGASGGAGEQFF. DNA of the CDR3: TGTGCCGGGGCTAGCGGGGGGGCAGGGGAGCAGTTCTTC.

The chain employs TRBV5-4 and TRBJ1-2, with 8 nucleotides matching TRBD1. Germline assignment: CDR1 SGHNT and CDR2 YYREEE (reference sequence). Losses at the gene ends were 4 bases for V and 2 bases for J; bases not matched to a gene: 7. This CDR3 has 15 amino acids. For the CDR3, the DNA is TGTGCCAGCAGCCACAGCAGGGGGCCCAACTATGGCTACACCTTC. Translating it yields CASSHSRGPNYGYTF.

The chain carries TRBV2 and TRBJ1-1; perhaps TRBD1 as D (5 bases). Germline CDR1 and CDR2: SNHLY and FYNNEI. The CDR3 covers 14 residues. The ends were cut back, 0 bases at V and 6 bases at J, with 11 bases in the middle. This CDR3 is CASSEARWGAEAFF. The CDR3 nucleotides read TGTGCCAGCAGTGAAGCGCGATGGGGGGCTGAAGCTTTCTTT. Using reference TRBV2 and TRBJ1-1 for the parts outside the CDR3, the full variable domain is EPEVTQTPSHQVTQMGQEVILRCVPISNHLYFYWYRQILGQKVEFLVSFYNNEISEKSEIFDDQFSVERPDGSNFTLKIRSTKLEDSAMYFCASSEARWGAEAFFGQGTRLTVV.

The chain uses TRBV28 and TRBJ1-2, with D unresolved. CDR1 MDHEN and CDR2 SYDVKM come from the germline V gene. V was trimmed by 9 bases and J by 4 bases, leaving 15 bases between them. This CDR3 region has 13 residues. The CDR3 DNA sequence: TGTGCCAGTGCCACTGGGCGAGCCTATGGCTACACCTTC. It specifies CASATGRAYGYTF.